The 15 T cell receptor beta chains in this list originate from one sample, sequenced in a study of siplizumab effects on memory and regulatory T cells. Clones were read by immunoSEQ multiplex PCR, and TCRdb kept only the in-frame ones, dropping some. The sample lists about 87,000 clones; around 94% were seen once. Sequenced material: non-Treg CD4+ T cells sorted from blood. These TCRs come from a human donor in good health.

V is TRBV28 and J is TRBJ2-7; 8 positions agree with TRBD1. The CDR3 is 14 residues long. Germline V gives CDR1 MDHEN, CDR2 SYDVKM. With 6 bases clipped from V and 2 bases from J, the junction kept 6 bases outside the gene matches. The CDR3 nucleotides read TGTGCCAGCAGGAAGACAGGGGCCGCCTACGAGCAGTACTTC. Residues: CASRKTGAAYEQYF.

This chain joins TRBV10-3 and TRBJ2-7; the D gene is possibly TRBD1 (6 bases). Trimming pared 6 bases from V and 1 base from J, leaving 16 bases between. This CDR3 has 15 residues. The germline gives CDR1 ENHRY, CDR2 SYGVKD. CDR3 residues: CAISLGQTFSYEQYF. CDR3 coding DNA: TGTGCCATCAGCTTAGGACAGACCTTTTCCTACGAGCAGTACTTC.

The genes are TRBV19 and TRBJ2-4; 12 nucleotides match TRBD2. This CDR3 is built from 18 residues. V shed 5 bases, J shed 0 bases, and the junction held 8 bases outside the gene matches. Looked up from germline, CDR1 is LNHDA and CDR2 is SQIVND (reference sequence). In DNA, the CDR3 is TGTGCCAGTAGTGTTGGACTAGCGGGGACCTTAGCCAAAAACATTCAGTACTTC. This translates into CASSVGLAGTLAKNIQYF.

The chain couples TRBV27 to TRBJ2-7, with 7 bases identical to TRBD1. The V gene's germline CDR1 is MNHEY and CDR2 SMNVEV (reference sequence). The CDR3 spans 14 residues. V trimming: 2 bases; J trimming: 4 bases; junction bases outside the gene matches: 5. CDR3 nucleotide sequence: TGTGCCAGCAGTTTAATACAGGGGATATACGAGCAGTACTTC. Translation gives CASSLIQGIYEQYF.

This chain connects TRBV6-4 to TRBJ2-2, with TRBD2 matching over 10 bases. Trimming removed 4 bases from V and 4 bases from J; junction bases left unmatched: 6. Per the germline V gene, CDR1 is MRHNA and CDR2 is SNTAGT. This CDR3 comprises 16 residues. In DNA form, the CDR3 reads TGTGCCAGCAGTGCCAGCGGGGGGGCGTTCACCGGGGAGCTGTTTTTT. Translated: CASSASGGAFTGELFF.

V is TRBV9 and J is TRBJ2-3, with D uncertain. The V end lost 0 bases, the J end lost 4 bases, and 0 bases lay between the germline ends. This CDR3 comprises 11 residues. The germline gives CDR1 SGDLS, CDR2 YYNGEE. The CDR3 nucleotides read TGTGCCAGCAGCGTAGCAGATACGCAGTATTTT. It specifies CASSVADTQYF.

The chain couples TRBV29-1 to TRBJ2-4, with TRBD1 matching 9 bases. V lost 8 bases, J lost 8 bases, and 7 bases stayed unmatched. This CDR3 has 12 amino acids. Per the germline V gene, CDR1 is SQVTM and CDR2 is ANQGSEA. The CDR3 is CSFGTGMDIQYF. CDR3 sequence (DNA): TGCAGCTTTGGGACAGGGATGGACATTCAGTACTTC.

The gene calls are TRBV7-8 and TRBJ1-2; D is unresolved. Germline CDR1 and CDR2: SGHVS and FQNEAQ. The CDR3 spans 14 residues. The V and J ends lost 1 base and 2 bases respectively, with 8 bases between them. DNA of the CDR3: TGTGCCAGCAGCTTAGGCGGAACCAACTATGGCTACACCTTC. Amino acids: CASSLGGTNYGYTF.

The sample holds one count of this clone. The chain couples TRBV25-1 to TRBJ1-2; tentatively, D is TRBD1 (5 bases). Germline V gene lookup returns CDR1 MGHDK and CDR2 SYGVNS. V shed 2 bases and J shed 6 bases, with 10 bases lying between them. This CDR3 spans 13 amino acids. In DNA, the CDR3 is TGTGCCAGCAGTGAACGGGGCTTGGATGGCTACACCTTC. This encodes CASSERGLDGYTF.

The rearrangement uses TRBV18 and TRBJ2-2; maybe TRBD1 (6 bases). Germline CDR1 is KGHSH and CDR2 is LQKENI. V was pared by 1 base and J by 5 bases, with 14 bases between. The CDR3 runs 16 residues. Here the CDR3 DNA reads TGTGCCAGCTCACCACGGGATCCAGGGGTGACCGGGGAGCTGTTTTTT. This sequence encodes CASSPRDPGVTGELFF.

The V gene is TRBV5-4, the J gene TRBJ2-7; D gene uncertain. The CDR3 loop spans 12 amino acids. V was cut by 3 bases and J by 5 bases, with 9 bases left in between. Looked up from germline, CDR1 is SGHNT and CDR2 is YYREEE (reference sequence). The CDR3: CASSSRFHEQYF. DNA for the CDR3: TGTGCCAGCAGCTCTCGATTTCACGAGCAGTACTTC.

The rearrangement links TRBV9 to TRBJ2-3; tentative D call: TRBD1 (6 bases). CDR3 length: 17 amino acids. Germline V gives CDR1 SGDLS, CDR2 YYNGEE. V was pared by 0 bases and J by 5 bases, with 19 bases between. The CDR3 nucleotides are TGTGCCAGCAGCGTAGGGGACATCGGGCTAGCTAGAGATACGCAGTATTTT. As protein: CASSVGDIGLARDTQYF.

The rearrangement uses TRBV19 and TRBJ1-6; D may be TRBD1 (6 bases). This CDR3 contains 16 residues. CDR1 LNHDA and CDR2 SQIVND come from the germline V gene (reference sequence). Trimming pared 6 bases from V and 10 bases from J, leaving 22 bases between. DNA for the CDR3: TGTGCCAGTAGCTTCGGGCGGGCAGGGGAGGTGTCACCCCTCCACTTT. It specifies CASSFGRAGEVSPLHF.

This chain links TRBV7-9 with TRBJ1-3; the D gene is possibly TRBD1 (6 bases). The CDR3 spans 17 residues. Deletions cut 5 bases from V and 4 bases from J, with 21 bases between. CDR1 SEHNR and CDR2 FQNEAQ come from the germline V gene (reference sequence). CDR3 sequence (DNA): TGTGCCAGCAGCACTCCCGTGGGTGGGGGGCCCGGAAACACCATATATTTT. The encoded protein is CASSTPVGGGPGNTIYF.

The chain combines TRBV5-6 with TRBJ2-1, with 10 bases lining up with TRBD2. The CDR3 spans 15 residues. Germline V gene sequence: CDR1 SGHDT, CDR2 YYEEEE. Germline trimming cut 3 bases from V and 6 bases from J; bases unmatched to any gene: 6. CDR3 coding DNA: TGTGCCAGCAGCTGGGGAGTAGCGGGAGGCAATGAGCAGTTCTTC. As protein: CASSWGVAGGNEQFF.